The present T cell receptor (beta chain) was sequenced within a study of tumor and adjacent non-tumor tissue in lung cancer (dated by TCRdb to 2016 to 2019). In terms of the full investigation: By cancer type, the cohort comprised around 11 adenocarcinoma patients, 2 squamous cell carcinoma patients and 1 small cell lung cancer patient. The approximately 15 patients were aged about 30 to 76 years, included around ten men and 5 women, and had TNM stage I to III disease. Sequencing produced around 130,000,000 productive TCRbeta reads in total, an average of approximately 4 million reads per sample. The study compared bulk TCRbeta repertoires from lung tumor tissue and matched distant non-tumor lung tissue of some 15 lung cancer patients. Over 25 paired specimens, one tumor and one normal lung sample per patient, were profiled by TCRbeta CDR3 sequencing. Overall study results and their limits: Only around 14 patients were in the cohort, and the authors stated that larger samples and more detailed clinical data are needed. Neither the sequencing platform nor unique molecular identifiers are named or mentioned anywhere in the methods. TCR diversity was significantly higher in younger patients, and greater tumor TCR diversity was associated with shorter overall survival and shorter disease-free survival. Tumor tissue showed significantly greater TCR diversity (inverse Simpson) than normal lung tissue (about 400 vs 180, P = 0.0075, Mann-Whitney U test). Peripheral blood was not sequenced, so blood TCRbeta repertoires were not examined in the lung cancer patients of the study. A significantly larger cumulative share of the repertoire was made up by the top 100 clones in normal lung than in tumor tissue.

RNA was isolated from bulk, unsorted tissue, and RNA quality was assessed with a NanoDrop ND-1000 and an Agilent 2100. All donors had newly diagnosed lung cancer, had not received prior chemotherapy, and were admitted for thoracic surgery in China between August and November 2014. Anyone who had undergone radiotherapy or chemotherapy before, or who had another cancer at the same time, was left out of the study. Pieces of surgical tissue measuring about 1-2 cm3 were kept in RNAlater solution and held at -80 degrees C until needed. Comments on this clonotype: Its specific antigen is unknown. Per-base qualities were not stored, and no clone one base away is much larger.

Here V drops 0 bases and J drops 2 bases, and the junction holds 9 bases not matched to any gene. The cysteine opens and the phenylalanine closes a CDR3 of 16 amino acids. Left in the record is the CDR3 DNA by itself, 48 bases read in frame from the first base. CDR1 is given as SQVTM and CDR2 as ANQGSEA, both from the germline V gene. Library prep was done by multiplex PCR. The reads were generated on an Illumina HiSeq 2500. TCRbeta libraries were constructed through three rounds of nested PCR with primers (Table S4) according to protocols adapted from ARM-PCR. Before sequencing, PCR products of 200-500 bp were cut from the gel and purified using the QIAquick gel extraction kit. The published analysis was carried out like this. Trimmomatic was used to clean the reads, FLASH was used to merge the reads into complete CDR3 sequences, and MiTCR was used to assign the reads to V(D)J germline segments. Clonal diversity was computed as the inverse Simpson's index with VDJtools. Productive reads were defined as in-frame sequences without a premature stop codon. TCRdb reworked the public reads: Q25 trimming with fastp, MiXCR clone assembly, productive beta chains retained. Each CDR3 protein appears once, grouped with its most common genes and DNA. The V and J calls come from TCRdb's annotation, not from the publication. The sample table holds about 200,000 distinct CDR3 sequences, of which 71% were seen once. The ten most abundant clones make up around 27% of the sample.

Sequencing was carried out using lung tumor tissue. The sequence links TRBV29-1 to TRBJ2-5, and TRBD2 aligns with 7 junction nucleotides. This clonotype was obtained from a man aged 60 to 69 with non-small cell lung cancer. The CDR3 here reads CSVEDPQDSGQETQYF. In nucleotide form, the sequence is TGCAGCGTTGAAGACCCCCAGGATAGCGGGCAAGAGACCCAGTACTTC.